This TCR beta chain was identified in a study of shared clonotypes between healthy human individuals. About this clone itself: Within the sample, other DNA sequences also encode this same CDR3.

Produced via immunoSEQ multiplex PCR; TCRdb's table is partial and in-frame only. Among 2 million to 2.5 million clones, just over 90% were seen once, and the ten largest hold roughly 0.36%. The CDR3 is 15 residues long. V dropped 1 base and J dropped 6; count of bases not matched to a gene: 6. Germline V gene lookup returns CDR1 SGHDT and CDR2 YYEEEE. The rearrangement joins TRBV5-6 to TRBJ2-7, with TRBD1 matching 11 bases. The sequence came from a man aged 18 to 35 in good health. Some clones in this sample may be carry-over from other donors' samples. Source material: naive CD4+ T cells from PBMCs. As for subset: CD45RA+ positively selected. This chain's CDR3 is CASSLRGQGVFEQYF. CDR3 bases: TGTGCCAGCAGCTTGAGGGGACAGGGGGTATTCGAGCAGTACTTC.